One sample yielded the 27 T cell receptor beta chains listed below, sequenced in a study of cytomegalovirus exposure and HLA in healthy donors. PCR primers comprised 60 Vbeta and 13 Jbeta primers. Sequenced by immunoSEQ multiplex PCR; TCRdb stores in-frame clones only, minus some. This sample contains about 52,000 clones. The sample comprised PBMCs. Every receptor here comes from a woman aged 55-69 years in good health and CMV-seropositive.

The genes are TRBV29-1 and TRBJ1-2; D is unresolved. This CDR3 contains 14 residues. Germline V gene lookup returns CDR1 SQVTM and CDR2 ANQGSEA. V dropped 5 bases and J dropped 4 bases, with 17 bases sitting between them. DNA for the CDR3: TGCAGCGTTACCCCCACGGCAGGAGGCTATGGCTACACCTTC. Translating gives CSVTPTAGGYGYTF.

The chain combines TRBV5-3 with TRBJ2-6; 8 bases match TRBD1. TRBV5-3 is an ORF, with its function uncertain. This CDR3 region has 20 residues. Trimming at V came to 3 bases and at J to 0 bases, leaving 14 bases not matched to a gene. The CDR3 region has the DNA TGTGCCAGAAGCTCATCCGGTGGGGACAGGACGAGCTCTGGGGCCAACGTCCTGACTTTC. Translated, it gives CARSSSGGDRTSSGANVLTF.

This chain's CDR3 is CAASSTGQGALYGNSPLHF. Here the CDR3 DNA reads TGTGCCGCCAGTAGTACGGGACAGGGGGCGTTGTACGGGAATTCACCCCTCCACTTT. This chain joins TRBV19 and TRBJ1-6; 12 nucleotides match TRBD1. Germline CDR1 and CDR2: LNHDA and SQIVND (reference sequence). The V segment lost 11 bases and the J segment 7 bases; nucleotides outside the gene matches: 21. The CDR3 loop spans 19 amino acids.

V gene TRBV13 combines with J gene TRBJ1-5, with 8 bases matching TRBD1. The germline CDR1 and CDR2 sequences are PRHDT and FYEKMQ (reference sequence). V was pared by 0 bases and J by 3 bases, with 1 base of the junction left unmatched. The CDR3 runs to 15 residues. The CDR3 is CASSLGDRDNQPQHF. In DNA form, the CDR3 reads TGTGCCAGCAGCTTAGGGGACAGGGACAATCAGCCCCAGCATTTT. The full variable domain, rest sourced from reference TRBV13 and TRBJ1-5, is AAGVIQSPRHLIKEKRETATLKCYPIPRHDTVYWYQQGPGQDPQFLISFYEKMQSDKGSIPDRFSAQQFSDYHSELNMSSLELGDSALYFCASSLGDRDNQPQHFGDGTRLSIL.

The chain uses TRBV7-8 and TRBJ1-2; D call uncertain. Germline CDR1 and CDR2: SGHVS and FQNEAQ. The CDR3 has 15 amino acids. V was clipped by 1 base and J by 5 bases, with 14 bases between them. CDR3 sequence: CASSLVQFPQYGYTF. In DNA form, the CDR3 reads TGTGCCAGCAGCTTAGTCCAGTTCCCCCAGTATGGCTACACCTTC.

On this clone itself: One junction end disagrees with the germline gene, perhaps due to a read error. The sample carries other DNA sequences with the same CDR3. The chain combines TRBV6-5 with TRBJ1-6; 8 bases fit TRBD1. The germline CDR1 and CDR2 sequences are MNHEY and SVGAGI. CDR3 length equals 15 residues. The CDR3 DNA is TGTGCCAGCACCAACGAAGGACAGGGTAATTCACCCCTACACTTT. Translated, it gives CASTNEGQGNSPLHF.

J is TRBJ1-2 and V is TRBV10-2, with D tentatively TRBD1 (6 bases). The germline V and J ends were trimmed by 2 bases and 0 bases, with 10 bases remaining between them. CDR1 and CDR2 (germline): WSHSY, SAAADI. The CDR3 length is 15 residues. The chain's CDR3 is CASSEGDTTNYGYTF. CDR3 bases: TGCGCCAGCAGTGAGGGGGACACCACTAACTATGGCTACACCTTC.

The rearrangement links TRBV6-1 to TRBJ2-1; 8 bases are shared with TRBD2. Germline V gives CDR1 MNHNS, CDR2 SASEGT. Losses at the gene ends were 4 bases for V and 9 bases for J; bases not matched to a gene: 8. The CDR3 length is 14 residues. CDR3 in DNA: TGTGCCAGCAGTGTCAGCGGGGGAATGAGTGAGCAGTTCTTC. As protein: CASSVSGGMSEQFF.

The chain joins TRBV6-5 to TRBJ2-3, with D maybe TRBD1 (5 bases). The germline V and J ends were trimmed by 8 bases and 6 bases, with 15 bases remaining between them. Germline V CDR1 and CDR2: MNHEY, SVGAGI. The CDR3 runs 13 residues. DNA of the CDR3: TGTGCCAGCCTAGGGGCTTCCGGGGATACGCAGTATTTT. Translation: CASLGASGDTQYF.

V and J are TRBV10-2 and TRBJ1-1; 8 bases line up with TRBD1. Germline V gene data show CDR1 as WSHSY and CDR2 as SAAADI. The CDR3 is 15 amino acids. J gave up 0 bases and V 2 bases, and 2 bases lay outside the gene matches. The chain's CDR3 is CASSEDRGLNTEAFF. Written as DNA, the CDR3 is TGCGCCAGCAGTGAGGACAGGGGCCTGAACACTGAAGCTTTCTTT.

CDR3 sequence (DNA): TGCGCCAGCAGCCCTAGCCAAGGTCAGCTGGGATATAATCAGCCCCAGCATTTT. It translates to CASSPSQGQLGYNQPQHF. The gene calls are TRBV4-1 and TRBJ1-5, with D hard to call. This CDR3 region has 18 residues. V lost 4 bases, J lost 4 bases, and 23 bases lay in between. The V gene's germline CDR1 is MGHRA and CDR2 YSYEKL.

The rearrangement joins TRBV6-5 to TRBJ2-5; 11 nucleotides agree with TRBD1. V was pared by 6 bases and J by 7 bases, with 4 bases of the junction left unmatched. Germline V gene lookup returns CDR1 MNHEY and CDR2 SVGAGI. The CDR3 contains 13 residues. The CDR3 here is CASRGGQGGTQYF. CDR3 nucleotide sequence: TGTGCCAGCAGGGGGGGACAGGGGGGGACCCAGTACTTC.

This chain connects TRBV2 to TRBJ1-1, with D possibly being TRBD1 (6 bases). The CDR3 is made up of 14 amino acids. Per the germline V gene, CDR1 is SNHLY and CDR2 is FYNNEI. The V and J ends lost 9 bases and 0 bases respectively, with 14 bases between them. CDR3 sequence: CAREGTPLNTEAFF. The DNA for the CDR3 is TGTGCCAGAGAGGGGACACCGTTGAACACTGAAGCTTTCTTT.

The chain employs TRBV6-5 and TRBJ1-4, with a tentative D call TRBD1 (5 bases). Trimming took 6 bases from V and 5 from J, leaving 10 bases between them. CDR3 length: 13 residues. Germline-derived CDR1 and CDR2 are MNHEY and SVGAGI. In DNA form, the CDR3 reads TGTGCCAGCAGCCCGGGGGGAAATGAAAAACTGTTTTTT. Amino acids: CASSPGGNEKLFF.

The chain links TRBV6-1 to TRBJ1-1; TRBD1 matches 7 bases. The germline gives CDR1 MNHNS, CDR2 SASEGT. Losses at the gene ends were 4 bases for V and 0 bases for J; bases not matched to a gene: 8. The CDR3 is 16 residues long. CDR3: CASSVQGWGLNTEAFF. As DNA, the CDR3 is TGTGCCAGCAGTGTACAGGGGTGGGGATTGAACACTGAAGCTTTCTTT.

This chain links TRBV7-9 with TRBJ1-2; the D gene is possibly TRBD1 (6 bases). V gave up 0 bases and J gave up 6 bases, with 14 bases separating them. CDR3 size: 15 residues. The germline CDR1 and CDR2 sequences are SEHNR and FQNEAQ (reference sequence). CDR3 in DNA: TGTGCCAGCAGCTTAGCAGGACAGCGTTTGGATGGCTACACCTTC. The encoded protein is CASSLAGQRLDGYTF.

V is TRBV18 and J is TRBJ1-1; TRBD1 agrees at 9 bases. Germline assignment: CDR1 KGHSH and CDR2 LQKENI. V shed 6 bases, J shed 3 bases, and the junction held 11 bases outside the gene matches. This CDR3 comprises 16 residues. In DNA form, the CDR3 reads TGTGCCAGCTCCCCCGGGACAGGGAAGGCCTACACTGAAGCTTTCTTT. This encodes CASSPGTGKAYTEAFF.

CDR3 protein: CASSSRTGTGTEAFF. The CDR3 DNA follows: TGTGCCAGCAGCTCCCGGACAGGGACGGGGACTGAAGCTTTCTTT. The chain is built from TRBV7-2 and TRBJ1-1; 8 bases align to TRBD1. CDR1 is SGHTA and CDR2 is FQGNSA in the germline V gene. This CDR3 contains 15 residues. Unmatched junction bases numbered 9, after V lost 4 bases and J lost 5 bases.

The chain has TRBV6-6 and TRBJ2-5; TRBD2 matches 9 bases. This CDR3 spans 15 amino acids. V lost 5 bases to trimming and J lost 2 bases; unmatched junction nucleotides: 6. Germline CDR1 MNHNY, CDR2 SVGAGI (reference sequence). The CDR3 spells CASSVMTSGQETQYF. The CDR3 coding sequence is TGTGCCAGCAGTGTCATGACTAGCGGTCAAGAGACCCAGTACTTC.

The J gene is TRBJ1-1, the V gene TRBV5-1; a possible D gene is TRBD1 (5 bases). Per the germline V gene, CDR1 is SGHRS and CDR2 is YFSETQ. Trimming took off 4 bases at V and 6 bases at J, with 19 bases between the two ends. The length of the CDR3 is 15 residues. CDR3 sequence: CASSEAGGTGPEAFF. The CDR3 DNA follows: TGCGCCAGCAGCGAGGCGGGGGGTACTGGGCCTGAAGCTTTCTTT.

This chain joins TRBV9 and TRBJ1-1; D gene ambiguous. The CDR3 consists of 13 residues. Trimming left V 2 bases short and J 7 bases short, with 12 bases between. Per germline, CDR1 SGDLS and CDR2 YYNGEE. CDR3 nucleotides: TGTGCCAGCAGCGTTCTCGCGGGCGGTGAAGCTTTCTTT. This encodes CASSVLAGGEAFF.

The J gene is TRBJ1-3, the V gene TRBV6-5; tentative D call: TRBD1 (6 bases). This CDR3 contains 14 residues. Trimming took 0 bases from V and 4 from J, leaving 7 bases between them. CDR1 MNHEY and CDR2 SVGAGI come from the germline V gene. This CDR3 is CASSYSDSGNTIYF. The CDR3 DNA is TGTGCCAGCAGTTACTCGGACAGCGGAAACACCATATATTTT.

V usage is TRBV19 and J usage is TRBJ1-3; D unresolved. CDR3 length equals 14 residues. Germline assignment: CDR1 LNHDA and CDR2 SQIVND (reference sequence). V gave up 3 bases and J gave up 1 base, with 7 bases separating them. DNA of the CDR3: TGTGCCAGTAGTATTCCCGGGTCTGGAAACACCATATATTTT. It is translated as CASSIPGSGNTIYF.

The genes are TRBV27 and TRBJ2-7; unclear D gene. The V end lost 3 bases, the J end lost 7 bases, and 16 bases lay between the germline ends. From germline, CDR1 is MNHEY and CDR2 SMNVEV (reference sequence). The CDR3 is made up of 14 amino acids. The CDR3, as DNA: TGTGCCAGCAGTTTCATACAGACCCCTTATGAGCAGTACTTC. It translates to CASSFIQTPYEQYF.

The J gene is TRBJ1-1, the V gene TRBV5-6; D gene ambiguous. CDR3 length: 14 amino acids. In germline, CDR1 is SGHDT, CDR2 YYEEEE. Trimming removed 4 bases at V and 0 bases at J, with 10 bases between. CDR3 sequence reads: CASSPQAMNTEAFF. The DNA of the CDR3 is TGTGCCAGCAGCCCGCAGGCTATGAACACTGAAGCTTTCTTT.

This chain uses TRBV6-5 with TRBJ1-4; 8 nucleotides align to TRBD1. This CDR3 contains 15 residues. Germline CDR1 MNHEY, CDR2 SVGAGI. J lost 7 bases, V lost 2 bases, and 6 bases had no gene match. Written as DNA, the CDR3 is TGTGCCAGCAGTTACGGTCAGGGGGCGGCTGAAAAACTGTTTTTT. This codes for CASSYGQGAAEKLFF.

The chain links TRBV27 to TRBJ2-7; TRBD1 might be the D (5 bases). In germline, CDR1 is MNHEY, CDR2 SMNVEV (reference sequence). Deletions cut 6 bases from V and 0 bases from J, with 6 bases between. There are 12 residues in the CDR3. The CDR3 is CASRDNSYEQYF. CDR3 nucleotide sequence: TGTGCCAGCAGGGACAACTCCTACGAGCAGTACTTC.